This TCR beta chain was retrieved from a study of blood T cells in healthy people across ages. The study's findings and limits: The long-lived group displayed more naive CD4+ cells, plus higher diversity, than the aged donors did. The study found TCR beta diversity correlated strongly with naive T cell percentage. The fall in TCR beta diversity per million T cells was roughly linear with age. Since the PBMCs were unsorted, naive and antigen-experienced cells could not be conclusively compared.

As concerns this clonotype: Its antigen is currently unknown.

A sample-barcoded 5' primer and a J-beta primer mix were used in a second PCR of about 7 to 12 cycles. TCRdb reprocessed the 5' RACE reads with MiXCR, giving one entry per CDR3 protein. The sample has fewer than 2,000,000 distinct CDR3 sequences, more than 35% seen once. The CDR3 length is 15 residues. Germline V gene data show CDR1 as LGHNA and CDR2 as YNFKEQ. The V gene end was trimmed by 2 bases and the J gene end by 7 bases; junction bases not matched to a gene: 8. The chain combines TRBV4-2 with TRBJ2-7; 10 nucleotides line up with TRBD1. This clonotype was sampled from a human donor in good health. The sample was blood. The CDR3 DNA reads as TGTGCCAGCAGCCAAAGACAGGGGGCGCGATGGGAGCAGTACTTC. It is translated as CASSQRQGARWEQYF.